These T cell receptor beta chains were read from a single sample in a study of yellow fever vaccine responses in identical twins. TCRdb reanalysed the RT-PCR reads using MiXCR and keeps one entry per CDR3 protein. The table records 3,200 or so distinct CDR3 sequences, roughly 83% of them present only once. The sample was T cells from blood (PBMCs), unsorted or a sorted subset (not recorded which), taken before or after yellow fever vaccination (not recorded which). These receptors came from a woman aged 18 to 35 who received the yellow fever vaccine. The CDR3 runs from the conserved cysteine through the conserved F or W. The D gene is left open where the match is weak. Size is omitted from some rows. Given values are once, few, many or a class for expanded clones.

>TRBJ2-7|-|TRBD1|TRBV29-1
TGCAGCGTTGGAAAGACAGGGCCCCTCTACGAGCAGTACTTC
CSVGKTGPLYEQYF
>TRBJ2-2|-|TRBD1|TRBV28
TGTGCCAGCAGTTTAAGGACAGGGTACACCGGGGAGCTGTTTTTT
CASSLRTGYTGELFF
>TRBJ2-1|-|TRBD2|TRBV2
TGTGCCAGCAGTACTAGCGACTCCTACAATGAGCAGTTCTTC
CASSTSDSYNEQFF
>TRBJ2-7|-|-|TRBV29-1
TGCAGCGTTGAGACAGATAGCTCCTACGAGCAGTACTTC
CSVETDSSYEQYF
>TRBJ1-1|-|-|TRBV7-9
TGTGCCAGCAGCCCCAGTCTCCCTGAAGCTTTCTTT
CASSPSLPEAFF
>TRBJ2-3|-|TRBD1|TRBV7-9
TGTGCCAGCAGCAGGGGGCTTAGCACAGATACGCAGTATTTT
CASSRGLSTDTQYF
>TRBJ1-2|-|-|TRBV11-1
TGTGCCAGCAGCCCGGACAGCGCGGACTATGGCTACACCTTC
CASSPDSADYGYTF
>TRBJ1-2|-|TRBD1|TRBV7-6
TGTGCCAGCAGCTTATTTTCCAGAGACAGGGACGACTTTGGCTACACCTTC
CASSLFSRDRDDFGYTF
>TRBJ2-7|once|-|TRBV29-1
TGCAGCGTTGTTCCAGAGAACTCCTACGAGCAGTACTTC
CSVVPENSYEQYF
>TRBJ1-1|-|-|TRBV30
TGTGCCGGTAATGCAGGTGTGTACATGAACACTGAAGCTTTCTTT
CAGNAGVYMNTEAFF
>TRBJ2-1|-|-|TRBV12-3/TRBV12-4
TGTGCCAGCAGCCCGAACTGGTACAATGAGCAGTTCTTC
CASSPNWYNEQFF
>TRBJ2-7|-|TRBD2|TRBV5-5
TGTGCCAGCAGCACGGGACTAGTACAGGACGAGCAGTACTTC
CASSTGLVQDEQYF
>TRBJ2-7|-|-|TRBV18
TGTGCCAGCTCAACTTCGGACTCTCTCTCCCGCTGGGAGCAGTACTTC
CASSTSDSLSRWEQYF
>TRBJ2-5|-|-|TRBV11-2
TGTGCCAGCAGTGCCGTGGGGGACCCCGTTCCCCAGTACTTC
CASSAVGDPVPQYF
>TRBJ2-7|-|-|TRBV13
TGTGCCAGCAATTCCGGACAAACTGTCCCAGGGGAGCAGTACTTC
CASNSGQTVPGEQYF
>TRBJ2-1|-|-|TRBV3-1
TGTGCCAGCAGCCAAAAAACTAGCTTCTACAATGAGCAGTTCTTC
CASSQKTSFYNEQFF
>TRBJ2-2|-|-|TRBV7-9
TGTGCCAGCAGCTTAGGATCTTCGAACACCGGGGAGCTGTTTTTT
CASSLGSSNTGELFF
>TRBJ2-1|-|-|TRBV29-1
TGCAGCGTTGATGGGCAGGGGTTGAATGAGCAGTTCTTC
CSVDGQGLNEQFF
>TRBJ1-4|-|-|TRBV23-1
TGCGCCAGCAGTCAATCCTTTAATGAAAAACTGTTTTTT
CASSQSFNEKLFF
>TRBJ1-1|-|-|TRBV2
TGTGCCGTACCCCCCGTTACAGCAAGATCTGAAGCTTTCTTT
CAVPPVTARSEAFF
>TRBJ1-2|-|-|TRBV4-2
TGTGCCAGCAGCCAAGGGAGAGACCCACCCTATGGCTACACCTTC
CASSQGRDPPYGYTF
>TRBJ1-1|once|-|TRBV5-5
TGTGCCAGCAGCTTGTTTTGGGGAGGGGAAGCTTTCTTT
CASSLFWGGEAFF
>TRBJ2-7|-|TRBD2|TRBV15
TGTGCCACCAGCAGCTCTAGCGGGAGCTCCTACGAGCAGTACTTC
CATSSSSGSSYEQYF
>TRBJ1-1|once|TRBD1|TRBV6-2/TRBV6-3
TGTGCCAGCAGTTACTCGACAGGGTTTACTGAAGCTTTCTTT
CASSYSTGFTEAFF
>TRBJ2-7|-|-|TRBV30
TGTGCCTGGAACTTTCTAGACGAGCAGTACTTC
CAWNFLDEQYF
>TRBJ2-7|-|-|TRBV18
TGTGCCAGCTGTCGGGACCCCGGCTCCTACGAGCAGTACTTC
CASCRDPGSYEQYF
>TRBJ2-7|-|TRBD1|TRBV29-1
TGCAGCGTTGAAGTTCCAGGTAGGGGACAGACAGACTACGAGCAGTACTTC
CSVEVPGRGQTDYEQYF
>TRBJ2-1|-|-|TRBV5-1
TGCGCCAGCAGCTTGGAAGGGGGGGGCCCTTACAATGAGCAGTTCTTC
CASSLEGGGPYNEQFF
>TRBJ2-1|-|-|TRBV6-4
TGTGCCAGCAGTGACGGACTGAGCTCCTACAATGAGCAGTTCTTC
CASSDGLSSYNEQFF
>TRBJ2-3|-|TRBD2|TRBV19
TGTGCCAGTAGTTCTCTAGCGGAGGATACGCAGTATTTT
CASSSLAEDTQYF
>TRBJ1-3|-|-|TRBV29-1
TGCAGCGTTGGAGGGAGTCCTTCCCATGAACCTGGAAACACCATATATTTT
CSVGGSPSHEPGNTIYF
>TRBJ2-5|-|-|TRBV11-1
TGTGCCAGCAGCTTAAAGGGCGAAGAGACCCAGTACTTC
CASSLKGEETQYF
>TRBJ2-7|-|-|TRBV11-2
TGTGCCAGCAGCTCCCAGCCGGGTTACGAGCAGTACTTC
CASSSQPGYEQYF